One sample yielded the 27 T cell receptor beta chains listed below, sequenced in a study of T cell responses to AZD1222 COVID-19 vaccine (dated by TCRdb to 2020 to 2023). The time point label for this specimen denotes: baseline before first vaccination. To prepare the library, the immunoSEQ multiplex PCR assay was applied. TCRdb limited this immuneACCESS table to in-frame rearrangements with V and J called. A share of clones is missing; checked studies link under half to unresolved V genes, and the rest is unexplained. Counted in this sample were about 86,000 clones; over 85% of them appeared once. The leading ten clones occupy around 3% of the sample. The sequencing here drew on peripheral blood, taken on day 0 of AZD1222 vaccination. These receptors all stem from an adult in good health.

The chain has TRBV3-1 (or the pseudogene TRBV3-2) and TRBJ1-1; D might be TRBD1 (6 bases). Germline V lookup: CDR1 LGHDT, CDR2 YNNKEL (reference sequence). The V end lost 0 bases, the J end lost 8 bases, and 16 bases lay between the germline ends. This CDR3 spans 15 amino acids. The CDR3 bases are TGTGCCAGCAGCCAAGAGGATTGGGCACAGGGAGAAGCTTTCTTT. Amino acid sequence: CASSQEDWAQGEAFF.

This rearrangement joins TRBV19 to TRBJ1-2, with 9 bases matching TRBD1. Germline values: CDR1 LNHDA, CDR2 SQIVND (reference sequence). The CDR3 is 16 amino acids. The trim removed 4 bases at V and 0 bases at J, leaving 6 bases unmatched. The CDR3 loop is CASSTRTGDPNYGYTF. CDR3 nucleotides: TGTGCCAGTAGTACCCGGACAGGGGACCCTAACTATGGCTACACCTTC.

The rearrangement joins TRBV3-1 (or the pseudogene TRBV3-2) to TRBJ1-2; perhaps TRBD1 as D (5 bases). The CDR3 runs 14 residues. Germline CDR1 LGHDT, CDR2 YNNKEL (reference sequence). Between the trimmed V and J ends, which lost 1 base and 3 bases, there was a span of 9 bases. This CDR3 is CASSQGLQDYGYTF. CDR3 sequence (DNA): TGTGCCAGCAGCCAAGGATTACAGGACTATGGCTACACCTTC.

V gene TRBV6-1 combines with J gene TRBJ1-3, with a tentative D call TRBD1 (5 bases). The V and J ends lost 3 bases and 2 bases respectively, with 14 bases between them. Germline V CDR1 and CDR2: MNHNS, SASEGT. CDR3 length: 16 residues. CDR3 bases: TGTGCCAGCAGTGATTCGGGGCTCCCGGCTGGAAACACCATATATTTT. Protein: CASSDSGLPAGNTIYF.

This CDR3 is CASSRNMNTEAFF. The CDR3 coding sequence is TGCGCCAGCAGTCGGAACATGAACACTGAAGCTTTCTTT. The chain recombines TRBV10-1 with TRBJ1-1; D is undetermined. CDR1 WNHNN and CDR2 SYGVQD come from the germline V gene (reference sequence). The V and J ends lost 5 bases and 0 bases respectively, with 7 bases between them. The CDR3 runs to 13 residues.

This rearrangement joins TRBV14 to TRBJ1-1; TRBD1 aligns across 9 bases. The germline CDR1 and CDR2 sequences are SGHDN and FVKESK. V was clipped by 5 bases and J by 0 bases; unmatched bases: 4. The CDR3 contains 15 residues. Written as DNA, the CDR3 is TGTGCCAGCAGCTTGGGACAGGGTATGAACACTGAAGCTTTCTTT. Protein sequence: CASSLGQGMNTEAFF.

This rearrangement joins TRBV7-3 to TRBJ1-1; D possibly corresponds to TRBD1 (5 bases). CDR3 size: 13 residues. The germline V gene encodes CDR1 SGHTA and CDR2 FQGTGA. The ends were cut back, 3 bases at V and 0 bases at J, with 5 bases in the middle. This CDR3 is CASSLTVNTEAFF. As DNA, the CDR3 is TGTGCCAGCAGCTTGACAGTGAACACTGAAGCTTTCTTT.

This clone was observed once. The V and J genes are TRBV28 and TRBJ2-7; D is possibly TRBD2 (5 bases). The CDR3 length is 13 residues. Germline-derived CDR1 and CDR2 are MDHEN and SYDVKM. Trimming stripped 6 bases from V and 3 bases from J, with 12 bases between. DNA of the CDR3: TGTGCCAGCAGGGGTCTGGGGAGCTACGAGCAGTACTTC. This encodes CASRGLGSYEQYF.

The chain combines TRBV6-5 with TRBJ1-1; 11 bases are a match to TRBD1. V lost 2 bases to trimming and J lost 10 bases; unmatched junction nucleotides: 3. CDR3 length: 13 residues. Germline V gives CDR1 MNHEY, CDR2 SVGAGI. CDR3 protein: CASSYLGQGAAFF. Here the CDR3 DNA reads TGTGCCAGCAGTTACCTTGGACAGGGGGCAGCTTTCTTT.

The rearrangement joins TRBV4-1 to TRBJ1-1; D is unresolved. Trimming cost V 4 bases and J 4 bases, with 13 bases left between them. In germline, CDR1 is MGHRA, CDR2 YSYEKL. The length of the CDR3 is 14 residues. The CDR3 spells CASSLAGGGTEAFF. The DNA for the CDR3 is TGCGCCAGCAGCCTTGCCGGCGGAGGCACTGAAGCTTTCTTT.

The rearrangement joins TRBV30 to TRBJ1-1; TRBD1 might be the D (5 bases). Trimming stripped 0 bases from V and 6 bases from J, with 8 bases between. The CDR3 has 12 residues. Germline V gene lookup returns CDR1 GTSNPN and CDR2 SVGIG (reference sequence). For the CDR3, the DNA is TGTGCCTGGAGTGTGGGGGAGGCTGAAGCTTTCTTT. It encodes CAWSVGEAEAFF.

The chain uses TRBV7-9 and TRBJ2-5, with 7 nucleotides matching TRBD1. CDR3 length: 17 amino acids. Germline values: CDR1 SEHNR, CDR2 FQNEAQ (reference sequence). The J segment lost 2 bases and the V segment lost 5 bases, leaving 14 bases of the junction unmatched. The CDR3 DNA follows: TGTGCCAGCAGCCCCACTCCCCGGGACAGAGTTCAAGAGACCCAGTACTTC. Its translation: CASSPTPRDRVQETQYF. The variable domain in full, completed from reference TRBV7-9 and TRBJ2-5, reads DTGVSQNPRHKITKRGQNVTFRCDPISEHNRLYWYRQTLGQGPEFLTYFQNEAQLEKSRLLSDRFSAERPKGSFSTLEIQRTEQGDSAMYLCASSPTPRDRVQETQYFGPGTRLLVL.

The sample holds a few counts of this clone. This chain connects TRBV9 to TRBJ1-5, with no clear D. V was shortened by 1 base and J by 2 bases, with 10 bases between the two germline ends. This CDR3 contains 15 residues. CDR1 is SGDLS, CDR2 YYNGEE, per germline. CDR3 bases: TGTGCCAGCAGCGTACCCCACCAGGGCAATCAGCCCCAGCATTTT. Amino acid sequence: CASSVPHQGNQPQHF.

The rearrangement links TRBV5-1 to TRBJ2-3; D uncertain. CDR1 and CDR2 (germline): SGHRS, YFSETQ. V lost 0 bases and J lost 3, with 2 bases in between. This CDR3 region has 12 residues. The CDR3 DNA is TGCGCCAGCAGCTTGGAGACAGATACGCAGTATTTT. As protein: CASSLETDTQYF. Complete variable domain (other parts from reference TRBV5-1 and TRBJ2-3): KAGVTQTPRYLIKTRGQQVTLSCSPISGHRSVSWYQQTPGQGLQFLFEYFSETQRNKGNFPGRFSGRQFSNSRSEMNVSTLELGDSALYLCASSLETDTQYFGPGTRLTVL.

V and J are TRBV6-5 and TRBJ1-2, with a tentative D call TRBD1 (5 bases). With 2 bases removed from V and 8 bases from J, the gap between germline ends came to 12 bases. The germline V gene encodes CDR1 MNHEY and CDR2 SVGAGI. CDR3 length equals 13 residues. The CDR3: CASSYDGTQGYTF. The CDR3, as DNA: TGTGCCAGCAGTTACGACGGGACTCAGGGCTACACCTTC.

The V gene is TRBV2, the J gene TRBJ2-7, with 8 positions matching TRBD1. The V segment lost 6 bases and the J segment 2 bases; nucleotides outside the gene matches: 6. This CDR3 region has 14 residues. Germline lookup yields CDR1 SNHLY and CDR2 FYNNEI. CDR3 in DNA: TGTGCCAGCAGCGGACAGGGTATGGCCTACGAGCAGTACTTC. It yields the protein CASSGQGMAYEQYF.

This chain links TRBV5-6 with TRBJ1-3; possibly TRBD1 for D (6 bases). The CDR3 contains 17 residues. Germline loops: CDR1 SGHDT, CDR2 YYEEEE. Between the trimmed V and J ends, which lost 4 bases and 3 bases, there was a span of 20 bases. This CDR3 is CASSLAAGTGFGNTIYF. The CDR3 DNA reads as TGTGCCAGCAGCCTGGCAGCGGGCACAGGGTTTGGAAACACCATATATTTT.

The gene calls are TRBV6-1 and TRBJ1-5; D call uncertain. V dropped 3 bases and J dropped 0 bases, with 12 bases sitting between them. Germline values: CDR1 MNHNS, CDR2 SASEGT. The CDR3 consists of 16 residues. The CDR3 region is CASSEPAAPSNQPQHF. In DNA, the CDR3 is TGTGCCAGCAGTGAGCCCGCAGCCCCTAGCAATCAGCCCCAGCATTTT.

This clone was observed a handful of times. The rearrangement links TRBV5-6 to TRBJ2-7, with no clear D. The germline V gene encodes CDR1 SGHDT and CDR2 YYEEEE. The CDR3 sequence is 13 residues long. Between the trimmed V and J ends, which lost 5 bases and 2 bases, there was a span of 11 bases. CDR3 sequence (DNA): TGTGCCAGCAGTTCCCCGTGGCCCTACGAGCAGTACTTC. Its translation is CASSSPWPYEQYF.

The chain joins TRBV18 to TRBJ2-7, with 12 bases identical to TRBD2. This CDR3 is built from 15 residues. The germline V gene encodes CDR1 KGHSH and CDR2 LQKENI. Unmatched junction bases numbered 4, after V lost 4 bases and J lost 3 bases. CDR3 nucleotide sequence: TGTGCCAGCTCACAAGGGACTAGCGGGCTCTACGAGCAGTACTTC. Its translation: CASSQGTSGLYEQYF.

This clone came up once. The chain has TRBV9 and TRBJ1-2; 10 bases agree with TRBD1. V shed 3 bases, J shed 3 bases, and the junction held 2 bases outside the gene matches. Germline values: CDR1 SGDLS, CDR2 YYNGEE. The CDR3 sequence is 14 residues long. The CDR3 loop is CASSADRGHYGYTF. CDR3 DNA: TGTGCCAGCAGCGCCGACAGGGGGCACTATGGCTACACCTTC.

The V and J genes are TRBV3-1 (or the pseudogene TRBV3-2) and TRBJ2-7; TRBD2 aligns across 12 bases. This CDR3 spans 16 amino acids. Germline CDR1 LGHDT, CDR2 YNNKEL (reference sequence). Germline trimming cut 0 bases from V and 6 bases from J; bases unmatched to any gene: 6. The CDR3 nucleotides are TGTGCCAGCAGCCAAGAATTGGCTAGCGGGAGGGGCGAGCAGTACTTC. It is translated as CASSQELASGRGEQYF.

The rearrangement joins TRBV10-2 to TRBJ2-1; no firm D call. The CDR3 consists of 16 residues. Trimming stripped 5 bases from V and 3 bases from J, with 17 bases between. CDR1 WSHSY and CDR2 SAAADI come from the germline V gene. The CDR3 protein is CASSRGWLEGYNEQFF. The CDR3 DNA sequence: TGCGCCAGCAGTCGTGGTTGGCTCGAAGGCTACAATGAGCAGTTCTTC.

The CDR3 loop is CASSRAGQNTEAFF. CDR3 DNA: TGTGCCAGTAGTCGGGCGGGACAGAACACTGAAGCTTTCTTT. The V call is TRBV19, the J call TRBJ1-1, with D perhaps matching TRBD1 (6 bases). Trimming took 5 bases from V and 1 from J, leaving 11 bases between them. The CDR3 sequence is 14 residues long. Germline CDR1 is LNHDA and CDR2 is SQIVND (reference sequence).

The chain links TRBV15 to TRBJ2-1; 8 bases map to TRBD2. V lost 5 bases to trimming and J lost 4 bases; unmatched junction nucleotides: 7. The CDR3 is made up of 15 amino acids. Germline values: CDR1 LNHNV, CDR2 YYDKDF (reference sequence). CDR3 loop: CATSEGSGAYNEQFF. The CDR3 nucleotides are TGTGCCACCAGCGAGGGTAGCGGGGCTTACAATGAGCAGTTCTTC. The variable domain in full, completed from reference TRBV15 and TRBJ2-1, reads DAMVIQNPRYQVTQFGKPVTLSCSQTLNHNVMYWYQQKSSQAPKLLFHYYDKDFNNEADTPDNFQSRRPNTSFCFLDIRSPGLGDTAMYLCATSEGSGAYNEQFFGPGTRLTVL.

CDR3 nucleotides: TGCGCCAGCAGCTTCCGTGGACTAGCGGGAGAGAATGAGCAGTTCTTC. This sequence encodes CASSFRGLAGENEQFF. The chain links TRBV5-1 to TRBJ2-1, with 13 bases that match TRBD2. The J segment lost 7 bases and the V segment lost 2 bases, leaving 6 bases of the junction unmatched. CDR1 and CDR2 from the germline V gene are SGHRS and YFSETQ. The CDR3 has 16 amino acids. Complete variable domain (other parts from reference TRBV5-1 and TRBJ2-1): KAGVTQTPRYLIKTRGQQVTLSCSPISGHRSVSWYQQTPGQGLQFLFEYFSETQRNKGNFPGRFSGRQFSNSRSEMNVSTLELGDSALYLCASSFRGLAGENEQFFGPGTRLTVL.

The chain joins TRBV29-1 to TRBJ1-1, with D possibly TRBD1 on 6 matching bases. The CDR3 is 13 amino acids. Germline CDR1 reads SQVTM; CDR2 reads ANQGSEA. V was pared by 4 bases and J by 1 base, with 10 bases between. CDR3 protein: CSVGWTANTEAFF. The CDR3 DNA reads TGCAGCGTTGGGTGGACAGCGAACACTGAAGCTTTCTTT. The full variable domain, its missing parts supplied by reference TRBV29-1 and TRBJ1-1, is SAVISQKPSRDICQRGTSLTIQCQVDSQVTMMFWYRQQPGQSLTLIATANQGSEATYESGFVIDKFPISRPNLTFSTLTVSNMSPEDSSIYLCSVGWTANTEAFFGQGTRLTVV.